The clone carrying this TCR beta chain was counted a few times. The record originates from a study of blood T cell repertoires in COVID-19. Looking at the study overall: COVID-19 samples, acute and convalescent, were from the United States, Italy and Spain. In each case, the material was cDNA or gDNA derived from T cells, B-cell-depleted T cells, or PBMCs.

J lost 5 bases, V lost 6 bases, and 7 bases had no gene match. CDR1 and CDR2 from the germline V gene are LGHNT and FRNRAP. The CDR3 is 14 amino acids. Per the authors' pipeline: The assay estimated nucleated cells by amplifying reference gene primers. Assay used: immunoSEQ multiplex PCR; TCRdb lists only in-frame clones, some missing. That table is the source of V, J and clone size, and D and trimming were worked out from the DNA. Of roughly 55,000 clones listed, roughly 80% are singletons. The TCR originated in an elderly man with acute or convalescent COVID-19. Sample: peripheral blood. The gene calls are TRBV12-5 and TRBJ2-5, with 9 nucleotides matching TRBD1. The CDR3 protein is CASGSTGGSETQYF. Written as DNA, the CDR3 is TGTGCTAGTGGCTCGACAGGGGGGTCGGAGACCCAGTACTTC.